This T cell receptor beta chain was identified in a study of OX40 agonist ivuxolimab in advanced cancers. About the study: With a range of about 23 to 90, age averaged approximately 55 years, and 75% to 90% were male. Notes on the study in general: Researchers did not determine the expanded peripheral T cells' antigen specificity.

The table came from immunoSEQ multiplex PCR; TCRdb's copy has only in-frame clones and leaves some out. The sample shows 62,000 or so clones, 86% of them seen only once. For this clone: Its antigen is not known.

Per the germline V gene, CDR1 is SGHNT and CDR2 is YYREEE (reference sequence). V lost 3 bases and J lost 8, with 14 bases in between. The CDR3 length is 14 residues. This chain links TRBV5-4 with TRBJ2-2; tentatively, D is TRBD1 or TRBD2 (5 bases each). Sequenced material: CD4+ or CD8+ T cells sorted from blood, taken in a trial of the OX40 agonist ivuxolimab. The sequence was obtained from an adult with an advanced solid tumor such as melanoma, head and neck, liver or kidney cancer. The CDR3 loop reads CASSSTGASGELFF. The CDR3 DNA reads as TGTGCCAGCAGCTCGACCGGGGCCTCAGGGGAGCTGTTTTTT.